Described below is a single T cell receptor (beta chain) sequence and its context. The antigen remains unidentified. Libraries were prepared by immunoSEQ multiplex PCR; TCRdb keeps only in-frame clonotypes and omits some of them. The table lists about 42,000 clones, around 89% of them singletons. The source of the sample is a study of OX40 agonist ivuxolimab in advanced cancers. Study-wide results and caveats: In the 0.1 to 3.0 mg/kg range, CD4+ and CD8+ blood T cells had expanded clonally by week 6.

Germline CDR1 is SGHNT and CDR2 is YYREEE (reference sequence). The ends lost 6 bases at V and 1 base at J; junction bases unmatched: 12. CDR3 length: 16 amino acids. Sequenced here: CD4+ or CD8+ T cells sorted from blood, sampled in a trial of the OX40 agonist ivuxolimab. This chain joins TRBV5-4 and TRBJ2-5; 7 bases fit TRBD2. This receptor was obtained from an adult with an advanced solid tumor such as melanoma, head and neck, liver or kidney cancer. CDR3 nucleotide sequence: TGTGCCAGCACCCCCCGGGGGGTTAGCGGCCAAGAGACCCAGTACTTC. Residues: CASTPRGVSGQETQYF. Combining the CDR3 with reference TRBV5-4 and TRBJ2-5 gives the whole variable domain ETGVTQSPTHLIKTRGQQVTLRCSSQSGHNTVSWYQQALGQGPQFIFQYYREEENGRGNFPPRFSGLQFPNYSSELNVNALELDDSALYLCASTPRGVSGQETQYFGPGTRLLVL.